This TCR beta chain appears in the sequencing data of a study of tumor-infiltrating lymphocytes in primary liver carcinoma. With regard to this clonotype: Its antigen is unidentified.

With 6 bases removed from V and 2 bases from J, the gap between germline ends came to 20 bases. Germline V gene lookup returns CDR1 SEHNR and CDR2 FQNEAQ (reference sequence). This CDR3 is built from 16 residues. Notes on the study in general: Lesser overlap characterized tumor-adjacent and tumor-blood pairs relative to tumor region pairs.

A primer matching the constant region was used to make TCR beta cDNA from 500 to 650 ng of total RNA. Generation of the TCR beta libraries relied on three nested multiplex PCR rounds using slightly modified ARM-PCR. A C-beta reverse primer and TRBV1-TRBV30 forward primers served in each of the first two PCR rounds, at about 10 cycles apiece. TCRdb called the multiplex PCR reads again in MiXCR, with one record for every CDR3 protein. This table holds about 180,000 distinct CDR3 sequences, over 50% found once. Germline DNA was also extracted, with blood RNA taken from unsorted whole blood. The chain carries TRBV7-9 and TRBJ2-7; D is possibly TRBD2 (6 bases). Sequencing was carried out using peripheral blood. The clonotype was recovered from a man in his forties or fifties with primary liver carcinoma and hepatitis B virus infection. DNA of the CDR3: TGTGCCAGCAGACTGGAGACAGTGGGAGGCACCTACGAGCAGTACTTC. This sequence encodes CASRLETVGGTYEQYF.